Listed here is a single T cell receptor beta chain. Its antigen is not known. Each subset's genomic DNA was shared equally among a number of immunoSEQ plates. Sequenced by immunoSEQ multiplex PCR; TCRdb stores in-frame clones only, minus some. Found here are about 960,000 clones, around 80% of them singletons; the top ten hold approximately 1.5%. These data are taken from a study of shared clonotypes between healthy human individuals. Study-level points and caveats: A handful of donors shared 5% to 5.5% of their naive CD4 clonotypes.

The TCR originated in a man aged 18 to 29 in good health. Sequenced: memory CD4+ T cells sorted from blood. Stated subset: CD45RA-negative fraction.

The CDR3 loop reads CASRWGDRGYSNQPQHF. For the CDR3, the DNA is TGTGCCAGTCGGTGGGGGGACAGGGGATATAGCAATCAGCCCCAGCATTTT. The chain employs TRBV19 and TRBJ1-5; TRBD1 matches 10 bases. The CDR3 sequence is 17 residues long. The V segment lost 8 bases and the J segment 0 bases; nucleotides outside the gene matches: 10. Germline V gene data show CDR1 as LNHDA and CDR2 as SQIVND (reference sequence). Full variable domain (remainder filled in from reference TRBV19 and TRBJ1-5): DGGITQSPKYLFRKEGQNVTLSCEQNLNHDAMYWYRQDPGQGLRLIYYSQIVNDFQKGDIAEGYSVSREKKESFPLTVTSAQKNPTAFYLCASRWGDRGYSNQPQHFGDGTRLSIL.